These 7 T cell receptor beta chains came from one sample sequenced in a study of shared clonotypes between healthy human individuals. Assay used: immunoSEQ multiplex PCR; TCRdb lists only in-frame clones, some missing. Of roughly 1 million clones in the sample, around 75% are singletons; the top ten hold around 1.5%. Sequencing was done on a sample of memory CD4+ T cells sorted from blood. Subset of the sample: CD45RA-negative fraction. The receptors originated from a man aged 18 to 30 in good health.

This clone has a single count. The chain uses TRBV14 and TRBJ2-5; a weak D match, TRBD2 (5 bases). The V gene lost 0 bases and the J gene lost 4 bases, with 18 bases spanning the gap. CDR1 and CDR2 (germline): SGHDN, FVKESK. The CDR3 extends over 17 amino acids. CDR3: CASSQDRGSGVAETQYF. CDR3 DNA: TGTGCCAGCAGCCAAGATCGAGGATCCGGGGTGGCAGAGACCCAGTACTTC.

This clone was seen at least ten times. The same CDR3 can be traced to other DNA sequences in this sample. Here the CDR3 reads CASSLGQGNEQFF. The CDR3 nucleotides read TGTGCCAGCAGCCTCGGACAGGGCAATGAGCAGTTCTTC. J is TRBJ2-1 and V is TRBV7-9; 8 nucleotides line up with TRBD1. The CDR3 covers 13 residues. CDR1 SEHNR and CDR2 FQNEAQ come from the germline V gene (reference sequence). V shed 5 bases and J 6 bases; nucleotides not matched to a gene: 3.

The J gene is TRBJ1-5, the V gene TRBV9; the D is unclear. This CDR3 region has 16 residues. In germline, CDR1 is SGDLS, CDR2 YYNGEE. Trimming took 3 bases from V and 0 from J, leaving 13 bases between them. The CDR3 protein is CASSEDGRYSNQPQHF. The DNA for the CDR3 is TGTGCCAGCAGCGAGGACGGTAGGTATAGCAATCAGCCCCAGCATTTT.

V and J are TRBV6-5 and TRBJ2-7, with TRBD1 identical over 10 bases. CDR1 MNHEY and CDR2 SVGAGI come from the germline V gene. V dropped 10 bases and J dropped 2; count of bases not matched to a gene: 2. CDR3 length: 12 residues. The CDR3 is CATGTGAYEQYF. CDR3 DNA: TGTGCCACCGGGACAGGGGCCTACGAGCAGTACTTC.

The rearrangement links TRBV18 to TRBJ2-7; 12 bases agree with TRBD1. V shed 2 bases, J shed 9 bases, and the junction held 2 bases outside the gene matches. The CDR3 has 13 amino acids. The germline V gene has CDR1 KGHSH and CDR2 LQKENI. The CDR3 loop reads CASSPGTGGGQYF. The DNA for the CDR3 is TGTGCCAGCTCACCAGGGACAGGGGGCGGGCAGTACTTC. Full variable domain (remainder filled in from reference TRBV18 and TRBJ2-7): NAGVMQNPRHLVRRRGQEARLRCSPMKGHSHVYWYRQLPEEGLKFMVYLQKENIIDESGMPKERFSAEFPKEGPSILRIQQVVRGDSAAYFCASSPGTGGGQYFGPGTRLTVT.

V is TRBV7-3 and J is TRBJ2-2; D remains ambiguous. The germline V gene encodes CDR1 SGHTA and CDR2 FQGTGA. V lost 6 bases, J lost 4 bases, and 15 bases lay in between. The CDR3 sequence is 15 residues long. CDR3 residues: CASSPAYGSTGELFF. The DNA of the CDR3 is TGTGCCAGCAGTCCCGCATACGGGTCCACCGGGGAGCTGTTTTTT.

The V and J genes are TRBV30 and TRBJ2-7; 11 bases are shared with TRBD2. The J segment lost 7 bases and the V segment lost 3 bases, leaving 17 bases of the junction unmatched. Germline V gene sequence: CDR1 GTSNPN, CDR2 SVGIG (reference sequence). This CDR3 is built from 17 residues. The CDR3 DNA reads TGTGCCTGGAGCAGAGCCCTTATTAGCGGGAGGGCGGGAGAGCAGTACTTC. Translation gives CAWSRALISGRAGEQYF.